The rows below give T cell receptor beta chains drawn from one sample of a study of OX40 agonist ivuxolimab in advanced cancers. Assay used: immunoSEQ multiplex PCR; TCRdb lists only in-frame clones, some missing. There are tens of thousands of clones in the sample; approximately 89% occur only once, and roughly 0.22% lies in the top ten. The sample consisted of CD4+ or CD8+ T cells sorted from blood, taken in a trial of the OX40 agonist ivuxolimab. The receptors were gathered from an adult with an advanced solid tumor such as melanoma, head and neck, liver or kidney cancer. CDR3s include the opening cysteine and the closing phenylalanine or tryptophan. Each record gives: clone size, CDR3 length, J gene, D gene, V gene, CDR3 DNA, CDR3 protein. The D gene is left open where the match is weak. Size values are once, few and many counts, or a class for expanded clones, and some rows have none.

clone_size: -; cdr3_length: 14; j_call: TRBJ2-7; d_call: -; v_call: TRBV4-2; cdr3_nt: TGTGCCAGCAGCCAAGTTGAGGGAGTGCACGAGCAGTACTTC; cdr3_aa: CASSQVEGVHEQYF
clone_size: -; cdr3_length: 15; j_call: TRBJ1-5; d_call: TRBD1; v_call: TRBV2; cdr3_nt: TGTGCCAGCAGTGGACAGGGGGTGAGCAATCAGCCCCAGCATTTT; cdr3_aa: CASSGQGVSNQPQHF
clone_size: once; cdr3_length: 16; j_call: TRBJ2-5; d_call: TRBD1; v_call: TRBV27; cdr3_nt: TGTGCCAGCAGTGTTTGGACAGGGGCAAAACAAGAGACCCAGTACTTC; cdr3_aa: CASSVWTGAKQETQYF
clone_size: -; cdr3_length: 13; j_call: TRBJ2-7; d_call: -; v_call: TRBV19; cdr3_nt: TGTGCCAGTAGTATCCGGGGACCGTACGAGCAGTACTTC; cdr3_aa: CASSIRGPYEQYF
clone_size: -; cdr3_length: 15; j_call: TRBJ2-1; d_call: TRBD1; v_call: TRBV27; cdr3_nt: TGTGCCAGCAGTTTAGGGACAGGAGAATACAATGAGCAGTTCTTC; cdr3_aa: CASSLGTGEYNEQFF
clone_size: -; cdr3_length: 16; j_call: TRBJ1-1; d_call: -; v_call: TRBV29-1; cdr3_nt: TGCAGCGTTGAAGGTTCCTCTGAAGGGCCGAACACTGAAGCTTTCTTT; cdr3_aa: CSVEGSSEGPNTEAFF
clone_size: once; cdr3_length: 15; j_call: TRBJ2-3; d_call: TRBD2; v_call: TRBV9; cdr3_nt: TGTGCCAGCAGCGTAGGACTAGCGGGAGTAGATACGCAGTATTTT; cdr3_aa: CASSVGLAGVDTQYF
clone_size: -; cdr3_length: 15; j_call: TRBJ2-3; d_call: TRBD2; v_call: TRBV4-1; cdr3_nt: TGCGCCAGCAGCCCACCTGCGACTAGCGGAAATACGCAGTATTTT; cdr3_aa: CASSPPATSGNTQYF
clone_size: -; cdr3_length: 15; j_call: TRBJ1-1; d_call: -; v_call: TRBV12-5; cdr3_nt: TGTGCTAGTGGTCCCCTTGGGGGGCCGAGCACTGAAGCTTTCTTT; cdr3_aa: CASGPLGGPSTEAFF
clone_size: -; cdr3_length: 14; j_call: TRBJ1-6; d_call: -; v_call: TRBV9; cdr3_nt: TGTGCCAGCGCCCAGTACTCAAATAATTCACCCCTCCACTTT; cdr3_aa: CASAQYSNNSPLHF
clone_size: once; cdr3_length: 15; j_call: TRBJ2-2; d_call: -; v_call: TRBV27; cdr3_nt: TGTGCCAGCCGGGGAACGGGACTGGGCACCGGGGAGCTGTTTTTT; cdr3_aa: CASRGTGLGTGELFF
clone_size: -; cdr3_length: 14; j_call: TRBJ1-2; d_call: TRBD1; v_call: TRBV30; cdr3_nt: TGTGCCTGGAGTAAAGGGGGCAGTATCTATGGCTACACCTTC; cdr3_aa: CAWSKGGSIYGYTF
clone_size: -; cdr3_length: 12; j_call: TRBJ2-1; d_call: -; v_call: TRBV28; cdr3_nt: TGTGCCACCCTCCGGTCCTACAATGAGCAGTTCTTC; cdr3_aa: CATLRSYNEQFF
clone_size: once; cdr3_length: 16; j_call: TRBJ2-1; d_call: TRBD2; v_call: TRBV29-1; cdr3_nt: TGCAGCGTCCGGCAGTGGGGACTAGCGGAAACCAATGAGCAGTTCTTC; cdr3_aa: CSVRQWGLAETNEQFF
clone_size: -; cdr3_length: 12; j_call: TRBJ1-1; d_call: -; v_call: TRBV18; cdr3_nt: TGTGCCAGCTCACCCTCCGGGGACGCAGCTTTCTTT; cdr3_aa: CASSPSGDAAFF
clone_size: once; cdr3_length: 13; j_call: TRBJ1-4; d_call: -; v_call: TRBV2; cdr3_nt: TGTGCCAGCCGCCGGGACCCTAATGAAAAACTGTTTTTT; cdr3_aa: CASRRDPNEKLFF
clone_size: -; cdr3_length: 14; j_call: TRBJ2-5; d_call: -; v_call: TRBV6-1; cdr3_nt: TGTGCCAGCAGTGAAGGGGAGCTTGGAGAGACCCAGTACTTC; cdr3_aa: CASSEGELGETQYF
clone_size: -; cdr3_length: 14; j_call: TRBJ1-4; d_call: TRBD1; v_call: TRBV28; cdr3_nt: TGTGCCACCCGGGACAGTACAACTAATGAAAAACTGTTTTTT; cdr3_aa: CATRDSTTNEKLFF
clone_size: -; cdr3_length: 14; j_call: TRBJ2-3; d_call: TRBD1; v_call: TRBV5-1; cdr3_nt: TGCGCCAGCAGCTCGGACAGGGGCACAGATACGCAGTATTTT; cdr3_aa: CASSSDRGTDTQYF
clone_size: -; cdr3_length: 15; j_call: TRBJ2-7; d_call: -; v_call: TRBV27; cdr3_nt: TGTGCCAGCAGTCTACTACGGGAATCCCCTCACGAGCAGTACTTC; cdr3_aa: CASSLLRESPHEQYF
clone_size: -; cdr3_length: 17; j_call: TRBJ2-5; d_call: TRBD2; v_call: TRBV28; cdr3_nt: TGTGCCAGCAGTGAGGGGACTAGCGGGGGGATACAAGAGACCCAGTACTTC; cdr3_aa: CASSEGTSGGIQETQYF
clone_size: once; cdr3_length: 13; j_call: TRBJ1-1; d_call: -; v_call: TRBV27; cdr3_nt: TGTGCCAGCCAGGACGGTCCGAACACTGAAGCTTTCTTT; cdr3_aa: CASQDGPNTEAFF
clone_size: -; cdr3_length: 16; j_call: TRBJ1-5; d_call: TRBD1; v_call: TRBV4-2; cdr3_nt: TGTGCCAGCAGCCTAGGGACAGGGTGGGCAGGGCAGCCCCAGCATTTT; cdr3_aa: CASSLGTGWAGQPQHF
clone_size: -; cdr3_length: 15; j_call: TRBJ1-2; d_call: -; v_call: TRBV5-4; cdr3_nt: TGTGCCAGCAGCCTCGGTCAAGAGGGGTCCTTTGGCTACACCTTC; cdr3_aa: CASSLGQEGSFGYTF
clone_size: -; cdr3_length: 15; j_call: TRBJ2-1; d_call: TRBD2; v_call: TRBV9; cdr3_nt: TGTGCCAGCAGCACCCTCGGCGGGGGTTACAATGAGCAGTTCTTC; cdr3_aa: CASSTLGGGYNEQFF
clone_size: -; cdr3_length: 15; j_call: TRBJ1-5; d_call: -; v_call: TRBV5-1; cdr3_nt: TGCGCCAGCAGCTTGGAAGGGATGGGCAATCAGCCCCAGCATTTT; cdr3_aa: CASSLEGMGNQPQHF
clone_size: -; cdr3_length: 12; j_call: TRBJ2-1; d_call: -; v_call: TRBV7-3; cdr3_nt: TGTGCCAGCAGCGCCGGACGGGGAGCCATGTTCTTC; cdr3_aa: CASSAGRGAMFF
clone_size: -; cdr3_length: 15; j_call: TRBJ2-7; d_call: TRBD2; v_call: TRBV19; cdr3_nt: TGTGCCAGTAGTCGAACAGGCGGGGGGCTTTACGAGCAGTACTTC; cdr3_aa: CASSRTGGGLYEQYF
clone_size: -; cdr3_length: 19; j_call: TRBJ1-5; d_call: -; v_call: TRBV5-3; cdr3_nt: TGTGCCAGAAGCTTGGTGGGCAGATTCGCCCTTTATAGCAATCAGCCCCAGCATTTT; cdr3_aa: CARSLVGRFALYSNQPQHF
clone_size: few; cdr3_length: 14; j_call: TRBJ2-3; d_call: TRBD2; v_call: TRBV6-1; cdr3_nt: TGTGCCAGCAAAGCGGGAGGGGGGACAGATACGCAGTATTTT; cdr3_aa: CASKAGGGTDTQYF
clone_size: -; cdr3_length: 15; j_call: TRBJ2-1; d_call: TRBD2; v_call: TRBV19; cdr3_nt: TGTGCCAGTAGCACGACTAGCGGGAGGACCAATGAGCAGTTCTTC; cdr3_aa: CASSTTSGRTNEQFF
clone_size: -; cdr3_length: 15; j_call: TRBJ1-4; d_call: -; v_call: TRBV2; cdr3_nt: TGTGCCAGCAGTGTGGGGATCGGAACTAATGAAAAACTGTTTTTT; cdr3_aa: CASSVGIGTNEKLFF
clone_size: -; cdr3_length: 17; j_call: TRBJ2-1; d_call: -; v_call: TRBV5-1; cdr3_nt: TGCGCCAGCAGCTTGGCCGCGGGACAACGATCCTACAATGAGCAGTTCTTC; cdr3_aa: CASSLAAGQRSYNEQFF
clone_size: -; cdr3_length: 14; j_call: TRBJ1-1; d_call: -; v_call: TRBV29-1; cdr3_nt: TGCAGCGTTGAAGATCTGGGGGCCGGGGCTGAAGCTTTCTTT; cdr3_aa: CSVEDLGAGAEAFF
clone_size: -; cdr3_length: 13; j_call: TRBJ2-3; d_call: -; v_call: TRBV7-3; cdr3_nt: TGTGCCAGCAGCTCAGCCCGGACAGACACGCAGTATTTT; cdr3_aa: CASSSARTDTQYF
clone_size: -; cdr3_length: 15; j_call: TRBJ2-1; d_call: -; v_call: TRBV10-1; cdr3_nt: TGCGCCAGCAGTGAGTCGGGGTGGGTCTACAATGAGCAGTTCTTC; cdr3_aa: CASSESGWVYNEQFF
clone_size: once; cdr3_length: 14; j_call: TRBJ1-1; d_call: -; v_call: TRBV7-5; cdr3_nt: TGTGCCAGAAATCCCAGGGGGGGAGGCACTGAAGCTTTCTTT; cdr3_aa: CARNPRGGGTEAFF
clone_size: -; cdr3_length: 16; j_call: TRBJ2-1; d_call: TRBD2; v_call: TRBV28; cdr3_nt: TGTGCCAGCAGTTTATGGGCGGGAGGCTCCTACAATGAGCAGTTCTTC; cdr3_aa: CASSLWAGGSYNEQFF
clone_size: -; cdr3_length: 16; j_call: TRBJ2-1; d_call: TRBD2; v_call: TRBV7-2; cdr3_nt: TGTGCCAGCAGCTTAGGAGCGCCCCACGGGGGGAATGAGCAGTTCTTC; cdr3_aa: CASSLGAPHGGNEQFF
clone_size: -; cdr3_length: 15; j_call: TRBJ2-5; d_call: TRBD1; v_call: TRBV5-1; cdr3_nt: TGCGCCAGCAGCTTGGCGGACAGGGCGTCGGAGACCCAGTACTTC; cdr3_aa: CASSLADRASETQYF
clone_size: -; cdr3_length: 14; j_call: TRBJ1-5; d_call: -; v_call: TRBV5-6; cdr3_nt: TGTGCCAGCAGCTTGGCCGGGCCCAATCAGCCCCAGCATTTT; cdr3_aa: CASSLAGPNQPQHF
clone_size: -; cdr3_length: 15; j_call: TRBJ1-1; d_call: TRBD1; v_call: TRBV7-3; cdr3_nt: TGTGCCAGCAGTCGACAGGGGGCGAGGAACACTGAAGCTTTCTTT; cdr3_aa: CASSRQGARNTEAFF
clone_size: -; cdr3_length: 14; j_call: TRBJ2-5; d_call: TRBD2; v_call: TRBV5-1; cdr3_nt: TGCGCCAGCAGCTGGGGGGGGTCCCCAGAGACCCAGTACTTC; cdr3_aa: CASSWGGSPETQYF
clone_size: -; cdr3_length: 19; j_call: TRBJ2-3; d_call: -; v_call: TRBV4-2; cdr3_nt: TGTGCCAGCAGCCAACCGTCTCCCACCCCGCAGACTAGCACAGATACGCAGTATTTT; cdr3_aa: CASSQPSPTPQTSTDTQYF
clone_size: -; cdr3_length: 12; j_call: TRBJ1-3; d_call: -; v_call: TRBV28; cdr3_nt: TGTGCCAGCAGTTCCCAGACCTACACCATATATTTT; cdr3_aa: CASSSQTYTIYF
clone_size: -; cdr3_length: 15; j_call: TRBJ1-2; d_call: -; v_call: TRBV9; cdr3_nt: TGTGCCAGCAGCGCCTTAAGGACTCAATCTTATGGCTACACCTTC; cdr3_aa: CASSALRTQSYGYTF
clone_size: -; cdr3_length: 14; j_call: TRBJ2-7; d_call: TRBD1; v_call: TRBV9; cdr3_nt: TGTGCCAGCAGCTCCCGGGACAGGGGAGGCGAGCAGTACTTC; cdr3_aa: CASSSRDRGGEQYF
clone_size: few; cdr3_length: 14; j_call: TRBJ1-2; d_call: -; v_call: TRBV25-1; cdr3_nt: TGTGCCAGCGGGGGATTTGGGGGGAACTATGGCTACACCTTC; cdr3_aa: CASGGFGGNYGYTF
clone_size: -; cdr3_length: 14; j_call: TRBJ2-1; d_call: -; v_call: TRBV27; cdr3_nt: TGTGCCAGCAGTCTATCAGACAGTACGTTCGAGCAGTTCTTC; cdr3_aa: CASSLSDSTFEQFF
clone_size: -; cdr3_length: 16; j_call: TRBJ1-2; d_call: -; v_call: TRBV7-2; cdr3_nt: TGTGCCAGCAGCTCCACACCGTCGACAGCAGTCTATGGCTACACCTTC; cdr3_aa: CASSSTPSTAVYGYTF
clone_size: -; cdr3_length: 15; j_call: TRBJ2-7; d_call: TRBD1; v_call: TRBV7-3; cdr3_nt: TGTGCCAGCAGCCTAGGTCCGGGACAGACCTACGAGCAGTACTTC; cdr3_aa: CASSLGPGQTYEQYF
clone_size: -; cdr3_length: 15; j_call: TRBJ1-5; d_call: TRBD1; v_call: TRBV7-2; cdr3_nt: TGTGCCAGCAGCCTCGTCGACAGGGCGAATCAGCCCCAGCATTTT; cdr3_aa: CASSLVDRANQPQHF
clone_size: -; cdr3_length: 12; j_call: TRBJ2-2; d_call: -; v_call: TRBV18; cdr3_nt: TGTGCCAGCTCACCACAGACCGGGGAGCTGTTTTTT; cdr3_aa: CASSPQTGELFF
clone_size: few; cdr3_length: 11; j_call: TRBJ1-1; d_call: -; v_call: TRBV10-2; cdr3_nt: TGCGCCAGCGGATATGGCGGTGAAGCTTTCTTT; cdr3_aa: CASGYGGEAFF
clone_size: -; cdr3_length: 12; j_call: TRBJ2-5; d_call: -; v_call: TRBV6-6; cdr3_nt: TGTGCCAGCAGTCCCAGGAGGGAGACCCAGTACTTC; cdr3_aa: CASSPRRETQYF
clone_size: once; cdr3_length: 14; j_call: TRBJ2-1; d_call: TRBD2; v_call: TRBV5-1; cdr3_nt: TGCGCCAGCAGGTCGACTAGCGGGAGTGATGAGCAGTTCTTC; cdr3_aa: CASRSTSGSDEQFF
clone_size: -; cdr3_length: 16; j_call: TRBJ2-1; d_call: -; v_call: TRBV5-1; cdr3_nt: TGCGCCAGCAGCAAAGGACCGGCGAGCTCCTACAATGAGCAGTTCTTC; cdr3_aa: CASSKGPASSYNEQFF
clone_size: -; cdr3_length: 13; j_call: TRBJ2-7; d_call: -; v_call: TRBV7-8; cdr3_nt: TGTGCCAGCAGTCTGTCAGGGTCCTACGAGCAGTACTTC; cdr3_aa: CASSLSGSYEQYF
clone_size: once; cdr3_length: 13; j_call: TRBJ1-5; d_call: -; v_call: TRBV2; cdr3_nt: TGTGCCAGCAAAGGGTCCCCAACTCAGCCCCAGCATTTT; cdr3_aa: CASKGSPTQPQHF